A selection of T cell receptor beta chains follows, all from one sample in a study of T cells in Graves' hyperthyroidism and ophthalmopathy. TCRdb itself ran the multiplex PCR reads through MiXCR, one entry per CDR3 protein. Here the sample spans 250,000 to 300,000 distinct CDR3 sequences, about 14% being singletons. Input material: blood. The origin of the receptors is a woman aged 35 to 49 with Graves' hyperthyroidism that later progressed to Graves' ophthalmopathy. CDR3s include the opening cysteine and the closing phenylalanine or tryptophan. The D gene is left open where the match is weak. Clone size is shown for a subset of rows, as once, few, many or a class of expanded clone.

clone_size: many; v_call: TRBV6-2/TRBV6-3; d_call: TRBD1; j_call: TRBJ1-5; cdr3_nt: TGTGCCAGCAGCAGGGGGCCGAGGCAGCCCCAGCATTTT; cdr3_aa: CASSRGPRQPQHF
clone_size: many; v_call: TRBV29-1; d_call: TRBD2; j_call: TRBJ2-5; cdr3_nt: TGCAGCGTTGTGAGGGGGAAGCGGGAGACTGAGACCCAGTACTTC; cdr3_aa: CSVVRGKRETETQYF
clone_size: .; v_call: TRBV29-1; d_call: .; j_call: TRBJ2-3; cdr3_nt: TGCAGCGTTACGGAAACTAGCACAGATACGCAGTATTTT; cdr3_aa: CSVTETSTDTQYF
clone_size: many; v_call: TRBV12-3/TRBV12-4; d_call: TRBD1; j_call: TRBJ1-2; cdr3_nt: TGTGCCAGCAGTTTACAGGGGGCAGACTATGGCTACACCTTC; cdr3_aa: CASSLQGADYGYTF
clone_size: .; v_call: TRBV7-3; d_call: TRBD1; j_call: TRBJ2-1; cdr3_nt: TGTGCCAGCAGCCGCTCCGGGACAGGGGGCTACAATGAGCAGTTCTTC; cdr3_aa: CASSRSGTGGYNEQFF
clone_size: many; v_call: TRBV29-1; d_call: .; j_call: TRBJ2-5; cdr3_nt: TGCAGCGTTGATTTCAGGGGGGGGTTGGAGACCCAGTACTTC; cdr3_aa: CSVDFRGGLETQYF
clone_size: once; v_call: TRBV6-2/TRBV6-3; d_call: .; j_call: TRBJ1-1; cdr3_nt: TGTGCCAGCAGTTACTCGGAGGTCCTTTTGAACACTGAAGCTTTCTTT; cdr3_aa: CASSYSEVLLNTEAFF
clone_size: .; v_call: TRBV9; d_call: .; j_call: TRBJ2-2; cdr3_nt: TGTGCCAGCAGCCACCTTGGCGGAGACACCGGGGAGCTGTTTTTT; cdr3_aa: CASSHLGGDTGELFF
clone_size: many; v_call: TRBV7-9; d_call: TRBD1; j_call: TRBJ2-2; cdr3_nt: TGTGCCAGCAGCCCCCCCCCGGGACAGGTGAACACCGGGGAGCTGTTTTTT; cdr3_aa: CASSPPPGQVNTGELFF
clone_size: .; v_call: TRBV10-2; d_call: .; j_call: TRBJ1-6; cdr3_nt: TGCGCCAGCAGTGAGGACAGCAATTCACCCCTCCACTTT; cdr3_aa: CASSEDSNSPLHF
clone_size: .; v_call: TRBV18; d_call: .; j_call: TRBJ1-5; cdr3_nt: TGTGCCAGCTCACCCGATTCCAGGGGAAGCAATCAGCCCCAGCATTTT; cdr3_aa: CASSPDSRGSNQPQHF
clone_size: many; v_call: TRBV30; d_call: TRBD1; j_call: TRBJ1-1; cdr3_nt: TGTGCCTGGACTCCCGACAGGGTGAACACTGAAGCTTTCTTT; cdr3_aa: CAWTPDRVNTEAFF
clone_size: many; v_call: TRBV6-1; d_call: .; j_call: TRBJ1-6; cdr3_nt: TGTGCCACCCAGGGGCCACCCCTCCACTTT; cdr3_aa: CATQGPPLHF
clone_size: many; v_call: TRBV28; d_call: .; j_call: TRBJ2-7; cdr3_nt: TGTGCCAGCAGAGTTTTCGATACCTACGAGCAGTACTTC; cdr3_aa: CASRVFDTYEQYF
clone_size: .; v_call: TRBV4-1; d_call: .; j_call: TRBJ2-1; cdr3_nt: TGCGCCAGCAGCCAAGGGCGGCGTGCTCGAGGCCTTTCAACCTACAATGAGCAGTTCTTC; cdr3_aa: CASSQGRRARGLSTYNEQFF
clone_size: many; v_call: TRBV10-3; d_call: TRBD2; j_call: TRBJ2-1; cdr3_nt: TGTGCCATCAGTCAAGCCGGGACTAGCGGAACCAATGAGCAGTTCTTC; cdr3_aa: CAISQAGTSGTNEQFF
clone_size: .; v_call: TRBV6-1; d_call: TRBD2; j_call: TRBJ2-2; cdr3_nt: TGTGCCAGCTTGGGCGGGAGGGCCAGGGTCGGGGAGCTGTTTTTT; cdr3_aa: CASLGGRARVGELFF
clone_size: many; v_call: TRBV2; d_call: .; j_call: TRBJ1-4; cdr3_nt: TGTGCCAGTTTAAGACAGCTTCACGAAAAACTGTTTTTT; cdr3_aa: CASLRQLHEKLFF
clone_size: many; v_call: TRBV28; d_call: .; j_call: TRBJ1-4; cdr3_nt: TGTGCCAGCAGTCCCAGGCGGAGGGTTTGGAAACTGTTTTTT; cdr3_aa: CASSPRRRVWKLFF
clone_size: many; v_call: TRBV15; d_call: .; j_call: TRBJ2-1; cdr3_nt: TGTGCCACCAGCTCTCGGGGGTACAATGAGCAGTTCTTC; cdr3_aa: CATSSRGYNEQFF
clone_size: many; v_call: TRBV7-6; d_call: TRBD1; j_call: TRBJ2-3; cdr3_nt: TGTGCCAGCAGCTTAGCCGGGACAGGGGGAGATACGCAGTATTTT; cdr3_aa: CASSLAGTGGDTQYF
clone_size: many; v_call: TRBV10-3; d_call: .; j_call: TRBJ2-7; cdr3_nt: TGTGCCAGTCGACTCGGGGAAGGGAGATACGAGCAGTACTTC; cdr3_aa: CASRLGEGRYEQYF
clone_size: many; v_call: TRBV6-2/TRBV6-3; d_call: TRBD2; j_call: TRBJ2-7; cdr3_nt: TGTGCCTCCCAGACTAGCCGCTACGAGCAGTACTTC; cdr3_aa: CASQTSRYEQYF
clone_size: many; v_call: TRBV2; d_call: .; j_call: TRBJ2-6; cdr3_nt: TGTGCCAGCCGGGCGTGGGGGGCCAACGTCCTGACTTTC; cdr3_aa: CASRAWGANVLTF
clone_size: .; v_call: TRBV27; d_call: TRBD1; j_call: TRBJ2-1; cdr3_nt: TGTGCCAGCAGCCTCGGACAGGGTCACAATGAGCAGTTCTTC; cdr3_aa: CASSLGQGHNEQFF
clone_size: many; v_call: TRBV11-2; d_call: TRBD2; j_call: TRBJ2-1; cdr3_nt: TGTGCCAGCAGCTTTGGCGGGAGCTCCTACAATGAGCAGTTCTTC; cdr3_aa: CASSFGGSSYNEQFF
clone_size: many; v_call: TRBV6-1; d_call: .; j_call: TRBJ1-5; cdr3_nt: TGTGCCAGCATCAGGGATCCTCGGAATCAGCCCCAGCATTTT; cdr3_aa: CASIRDPRNQPQHF
clone_size: many; v_call: TRBV11-2; d_call: .; j_call: TRBJ2-7; cdr3_nt: TGTGCCAGCAGCCCGCGGACAGTCTACGAGCAGTACTTC; cdr3_aa: CASSPRTVYEQYF
clone_size: many; v_call: TRBV28; d_call: TRBD2; j_call: TRBJ2-3; cdr3_nt: TGTGCCAGCAGTCCACTAGCGGGAGGGGGCACAGATACGCAGTATTTT; cdr3_aa: CASSPLAGGGTDTQYF
clone_size: many; v_call: TRBV27; d_call: .; j_call: TRBJ2-1; cdr3_nt: TGTGCCAGCAGTTTATCTACTCTTGTTGTGGATGAGCAGTTCTTC; cdr3_aa: CASSLSTLVVDEQFF
clone_size: many; v_call: TRBV12-5; d_call: TRBD2; j_call: TRBJ2-3; cdr3_nt: TGTGCTAGTGGTTCACCCAGTCCGGGACTAGCCAGAGTACAGAAGTCAGATACGCAGTATTTT; cdr3_aa: CASGSPSPGLARVQKSDTQYF
clone_size: many; v_call: TRBV5-1; d_call: .; j_call: TRBJ2-7; cdr3_nt: TGCGCCAGCAGCGGGGCCTACGAGCAGTACTTC; cdr3_aa: CASSGAYEQYF
clone_size: many; v_call: TRBV20-1; d_call: .; j_call: TRBJ2-1; cdr3_nt: TGCAGTGCTAGAGCCATACGCGCTGTTGTCTACAATGAGCAGTTCTTC; cdr3_aa: CSARAIRAVVYNEQFF
clone_size: .; v_call: TRBV20-1; d_call: .; j_call: TRBJ2-7; cdr3_nt: TGCAGTGCTAGAGACCGGGAGAATTTCCACGAGCAGTACTTC; cdr3_aa: CSARDRENFHEQYF
clone_size: many; v_call: TRBV19; d_call: .; j_call: TRBJ2-2; cdr3_nt: TGTGCCACCCCTAGGGTTGTGGGAGATGTGTTCGACACCGGGGAGCTGTTTTTT; cdr3_aa: CATPRVVGDVFDTGELFF
clone_size: many; v_call: TRBV6-6; d_call: TRBD1; j_call: TRBJ1-1; cdr3_nt: TGTGCCAGCAGTTACTTAACAGGGGATCGGAACACTGAAGCTTTCTTT; cdr3_aa: CASSYLTGDRNTEAFF
clone_size: many; v_call: TRBV11-3; d_call: .; j_call: TRBJ2-7; cdr3_nt: TGTGCCAGCAGCTGGGGGGTCTCCTACGAGCAGTACTTC; cdr3_aa: CASSWGVSYEQYF
clone_size: many; v_call: TRBV12-3/TRBV12-4; d_call: TRBD2; j_call: TRBJ2-4; cdr3_nt: TGTGCCAGCAGTCCCTCTTCACCGGGACTAGCGGCGAAAAACATTCAGTACTTC; cdr3_aa: CASSPSSPGLAAKNIQYF
clone_size: many; v_call: TRBV18; d_call: .; j_call: TRBJ1-1; cdr3_nt: TGTGCCAGCTCACCACTTGGTGGCACTGAAGCTTTCTTT; cdr3_aa: CASSPLGGTEAFF
clone_size: .; v_call: TRBV20-1; d_call: TRBD1; j_call: TRBJ1-1; cdr3_nt: TGCAGTGCTAGGACACAGGGGCCAGAAGCTCTCTTT; cdr3_aa: CSARTQGPEALF
clone_size: many; v_call: TRBV5-1; d_call: .; j_call: TRBJ2-1; cdr3_nt: TGCGCCAGCAGGGGGGTGGCGGATGAGCAGTTCTTC; cdr3_aa: CASRGVADEQFF
clone_size: many; v_call: TRBV12-5; d_call: TRBD1; j_call: TRBJ1-3; cdr3_nt: TGTGCTAGTGGTATGACAGGGGGCGGTGGAAACACCATATATTTT; cdr3_aa: CASGMTGGGGNTIYF
clone_size: many; v_call: TRBV24-1; d_call: .; j_call: TRBJ1-1; cdr3_nt: TGTGCCACCAGTGAAGCCCCGAACACTGAAGCTTTCTTT; cdr3_aa: CATSEAPNTEAFF
clone_size: few; v_call: TRBV20-1; d_call: TRBD1; j_call: TRBJ1-1; cdr3_nt: TGCAGTGCTAGAGACCTAACAGGGGGCCTTCTTATGAACACTGAAGCTTTCTTT; cdr3_aa: CSARDLTGGLLMNTEAFF
clone_size: many; v_call: TRBV6-1; d_call: TRBD1; j_call: TRBJ1-1; cdr3_nt: TGTGCCAGCGGGACAGGGTTCGACACTGAAGCTTTCTTT; cdr3_aa: CASGTGFDTEAFF
clone_size: many; v_call: TRBV2; d_call: TRBD1; j_call: TRBJ1-5; cdr3_nt: TGTGCCAGCAGGAGATCCGAGACAGGGGCCCAGCCCCAGCATTTT; cdr3_aa: CASRRSETGAQPQHF
clone_size: .; v_call: TRBV14; d_call: .; j_call: TRBJ1-2; cdr3_nt: TGTGCCAGCCGCGCAAGTAACTATGGCTACACCTTC; cdr3_aa: CASRASNYGYTF
clone_size: many; v_call: TRBV6-1; d_call: .; j_call: TRBJ2-2; cdr3_nt: TGTGCCAGCAGTGAAGCGTCCGGGAACACCGGGGAGCTGTTTTTT; cdr3_aa: CASSEASGNTGELFF